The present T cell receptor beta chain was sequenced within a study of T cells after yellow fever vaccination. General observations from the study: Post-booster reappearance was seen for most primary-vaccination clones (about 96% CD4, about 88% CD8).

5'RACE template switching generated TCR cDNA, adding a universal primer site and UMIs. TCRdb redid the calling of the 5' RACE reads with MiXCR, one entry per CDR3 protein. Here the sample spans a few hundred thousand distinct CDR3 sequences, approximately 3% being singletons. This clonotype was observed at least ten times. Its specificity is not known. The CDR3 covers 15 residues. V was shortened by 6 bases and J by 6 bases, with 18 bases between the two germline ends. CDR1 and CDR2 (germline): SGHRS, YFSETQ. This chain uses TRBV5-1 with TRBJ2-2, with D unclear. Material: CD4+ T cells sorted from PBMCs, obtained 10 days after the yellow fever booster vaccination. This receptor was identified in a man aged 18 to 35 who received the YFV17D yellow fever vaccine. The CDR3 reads CASTPTRVGAGELFF. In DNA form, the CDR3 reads TGCGCCAGCACCCCCACGAGAGTTGGGGCCGGGGAGCTGTTTTTT.